Listed here is a single T cell receptor (beta chain). Its specificity is unknown. The CDR3 consists of 11 residues. CDR1 is SQVTM and CDR2 is ANQGSEA in the germline V gene. After removal of 7 bases from V and 4 bases from J, the junction contained 3 bases not matched to a gene. PCR involved 60 Vbeta and 13 Jbeta primers. Profiled with immunoSEQ multiplex PCR; TCRdb holds only in-frame clones, not every one. In all, the sample yields approximately 210,000 clones. The entry originates in a study of cytomegalovirus exposure and HLA in healthy donors. Study information: Of the donors genotyped, approximately 430 in all, about 80% fell in the Caucasian-associated ancestry cluster. Study-level points and caveats: In a later analysis, CMV-associated beta chains were mostly HLA-associated, it appeared. It was reported in a later analysis that an Asian-associated ancestry cluster showed fewer N-insertions than the approximately 670-donor mean.

The sequenced sample consisted of PBMCs. The chain has TRBV29-1 and TRBJ1-2; TRBD1 agrees at 7 bases. This TCR derives from a woman in her thirties in good health and CMV-seropositive. CDR3 amino acids: CSGDSTYGYTF. The CDR3 DNA reads as TGCAGCGGGGACAGTACCTATGGCTACACCTTC.